The subject of this entry is one T cell receptor beta chain. Its antigen is not known. The record originates from a study of cytomegalovirus exposure and HLA in healthy donors. Study-wide points: In an earlier analysis, productive rearrangement rates for most beta V segments clustered near 87% or 30%. CMV serostatus alone was available as immune exposure information.

PCR primers comprised 60 Vbeta and 13 Jbeta primers. Clones were read by immunoSEQ multiplex PCR, and TCRdb kept only the in-frame ones, dropping some. The table lists over 55,000 clones, with almost 4% in the top ten. Although they were nominally healthy when sampled, donors likely had unrecorded immune exposures. The receptor's source is a male donor in good health and CMV-seronegative. Sequenced sample: PBMCs.

CDR3 sequence: CASSLRSEAYEQYF. Written as DNA, the CDR3 is TGTGCCAGCAGCCTCCGAAGCGAGGCCTACGAGCAGTACTTC. This chain uses TRBV5-4 with TRBJ2-7, with no clear D. Trimming shortened V by 4 bases and J by 2 bases, and 13 bases separated the two germline ends. The CDR3 spans 14 residues. Germline CDR1 and CDR2: SGHNT and YYREEE (reference sequence).